This T cell receptor (beta chain) is drawn from a study of CD8+ T cells in alopecia areata. Study overall: The tofacitinib course ran for 6 to 18 months and was followed by 6 months off drug. Study conclusions and caveats: Among the cells sequenced in scalp samples are also the resident alphabeta T cells of normal skin. Patients showed less clear TCR sequence sharing than mice, possibly partly because of HLA diversity.

Worth noting for this clone: Antigen: not known.

RNA extraction was followed by reverse transcription into cDNA, which acted as the sequencing template. TCRdb's table, derived via immunoSEQ multiplex PCR, lists solely in-frame clones and lacks some. The sample comprises roughly 170,000 clones, about 60% of which are singletons, and roughly 14% rests with the top ten. The V gene's germline CDR1 is MNHNY and CDR2 SVGAGI (reference sequence). Trimming removed 4 bases at V and 3 bases at J, with 7 bases between. This CDR3 has 12 residues. The receptor was derived from a human donor with alopecia areata. The genes are TRBV6-6 and TRBJ2-7; D is perhaps TRBD1 (6 bases). Sequenced material: CD4+ T cells sorted from blood, taken at week 0. The CDR3 sequence: CASSLGHYEQYF. The CDR3 bases are TGTGCCAGCAGTTTGGGACACTACGAGCAGTACTTC.